Sequencing of this TCR beta chain was carried out in a study of T cell repertoires in cytomegalovirus infection. For the study at large: As its CMV epitopes, the study selected recently identified HLA-C-restricted and well-studied HLA-B-restricted targets. Evidence of both CMV infection and a matching HLA type came from public TCR beta signatures. Study-wide results and caveats: Carriers of CMV and the relevant HLA type were discriminated by public TCR beta frequency. Ex vivo responses were dominated by HLA-C-restricted CMV-specific TCR beta clonotypes.

A word on this clonotype: Its antigen is as yet unknown.

Germline V lookup: CDR1 MDHEN, CDR2 SYDVKM. Trimming removed 4 bases from V and 2 bases from J, with 14 bases in between. The CDR3 loop spans 15 amino acids. In TCRdb, the reads were re-called with MiXCR into one record per CDR3 protein. The profile covers some 800,000 distinct CDR3 sequences, with roughly 29% appearing a single time and over 10% taken by the ten largest. The chain uses TRBV28 and TRBJ1-1; D not certain. The sequencing used cultured CD8+ T cells from PBMCs, collected from culture after CMV antigen stimulation. This receptor was identified in a human donor in good health (CMV status not recorded). Some clones in this sample may be carry-over from other donors' samples. Written as DNA, the CDR3 is TGTGCCAGCAGTTCCCCCGACGGACGTAACACTGAAGCTTTCTTT. Translating gives CASSSPDGRNTEAFF.